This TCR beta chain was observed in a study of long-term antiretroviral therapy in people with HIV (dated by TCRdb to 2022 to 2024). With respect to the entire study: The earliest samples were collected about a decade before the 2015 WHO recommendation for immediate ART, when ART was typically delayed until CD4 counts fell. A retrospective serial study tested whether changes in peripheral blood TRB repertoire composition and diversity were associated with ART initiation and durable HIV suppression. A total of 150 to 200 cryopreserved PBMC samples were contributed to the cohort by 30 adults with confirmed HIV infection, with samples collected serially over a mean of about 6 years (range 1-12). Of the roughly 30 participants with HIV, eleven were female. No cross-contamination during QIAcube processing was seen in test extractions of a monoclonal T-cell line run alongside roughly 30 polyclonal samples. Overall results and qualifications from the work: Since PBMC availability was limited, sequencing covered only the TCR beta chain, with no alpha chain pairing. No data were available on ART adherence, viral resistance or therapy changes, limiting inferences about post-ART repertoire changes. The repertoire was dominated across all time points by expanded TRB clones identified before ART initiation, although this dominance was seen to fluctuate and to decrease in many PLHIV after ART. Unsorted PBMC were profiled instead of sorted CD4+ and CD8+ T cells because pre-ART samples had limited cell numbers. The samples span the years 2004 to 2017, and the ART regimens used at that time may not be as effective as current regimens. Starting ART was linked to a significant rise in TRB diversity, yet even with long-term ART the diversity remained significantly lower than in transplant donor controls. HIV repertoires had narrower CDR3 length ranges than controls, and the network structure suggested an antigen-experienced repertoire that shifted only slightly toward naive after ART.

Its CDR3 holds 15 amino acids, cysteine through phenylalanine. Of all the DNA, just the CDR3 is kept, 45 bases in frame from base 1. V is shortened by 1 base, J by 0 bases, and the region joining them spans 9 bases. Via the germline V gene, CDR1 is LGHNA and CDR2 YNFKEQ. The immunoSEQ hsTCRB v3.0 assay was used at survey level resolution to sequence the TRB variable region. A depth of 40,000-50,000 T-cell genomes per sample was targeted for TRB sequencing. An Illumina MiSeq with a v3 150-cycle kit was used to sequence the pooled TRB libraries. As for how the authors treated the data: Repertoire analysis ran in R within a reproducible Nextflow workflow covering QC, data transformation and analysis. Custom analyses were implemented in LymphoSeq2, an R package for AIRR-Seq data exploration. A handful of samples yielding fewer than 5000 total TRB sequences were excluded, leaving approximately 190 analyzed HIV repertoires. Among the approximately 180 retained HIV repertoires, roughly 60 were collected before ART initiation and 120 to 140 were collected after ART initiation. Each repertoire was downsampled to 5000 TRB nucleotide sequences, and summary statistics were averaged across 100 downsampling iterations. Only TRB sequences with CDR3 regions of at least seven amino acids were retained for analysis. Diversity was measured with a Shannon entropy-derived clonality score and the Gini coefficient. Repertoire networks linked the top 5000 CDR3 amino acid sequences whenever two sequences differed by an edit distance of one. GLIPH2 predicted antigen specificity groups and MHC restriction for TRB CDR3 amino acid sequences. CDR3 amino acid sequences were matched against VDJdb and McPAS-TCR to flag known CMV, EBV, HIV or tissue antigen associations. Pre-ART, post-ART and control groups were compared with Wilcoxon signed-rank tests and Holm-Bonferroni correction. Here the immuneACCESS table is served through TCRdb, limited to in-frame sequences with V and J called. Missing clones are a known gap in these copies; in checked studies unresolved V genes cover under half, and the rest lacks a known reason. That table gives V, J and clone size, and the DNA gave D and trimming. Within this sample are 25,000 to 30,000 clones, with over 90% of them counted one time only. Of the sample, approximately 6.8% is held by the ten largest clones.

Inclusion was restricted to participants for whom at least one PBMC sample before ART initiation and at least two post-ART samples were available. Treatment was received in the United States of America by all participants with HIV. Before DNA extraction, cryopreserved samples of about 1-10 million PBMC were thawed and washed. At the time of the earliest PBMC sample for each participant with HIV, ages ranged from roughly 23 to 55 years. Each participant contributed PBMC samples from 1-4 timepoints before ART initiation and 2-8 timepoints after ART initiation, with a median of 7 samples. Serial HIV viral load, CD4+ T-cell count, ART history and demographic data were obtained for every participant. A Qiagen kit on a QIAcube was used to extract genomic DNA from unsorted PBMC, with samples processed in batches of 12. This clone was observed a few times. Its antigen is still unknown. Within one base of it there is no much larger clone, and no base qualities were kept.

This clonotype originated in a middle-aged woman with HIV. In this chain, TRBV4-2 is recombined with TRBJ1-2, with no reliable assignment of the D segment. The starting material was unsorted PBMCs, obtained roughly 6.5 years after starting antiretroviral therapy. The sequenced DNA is TGTGCCAGCAGCCAAGCACTGGGAGCTAACTATGGCTACACCTTC. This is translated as CASSQALGANYGYTF.